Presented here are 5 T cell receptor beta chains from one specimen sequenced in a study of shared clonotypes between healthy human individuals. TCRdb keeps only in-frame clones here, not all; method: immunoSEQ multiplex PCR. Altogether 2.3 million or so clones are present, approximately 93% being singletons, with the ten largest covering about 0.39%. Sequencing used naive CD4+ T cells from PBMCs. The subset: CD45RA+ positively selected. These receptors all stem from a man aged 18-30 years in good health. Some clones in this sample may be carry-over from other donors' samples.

The CDR3 sequence is CASSSHRTGQPQHF. DNA of the CDR3: TGTGCCAGCAGTTCGCACAGGACAGGTCAGCCCCAGCATTTT. The V and J genes are TRBV27 and TRBJ1-5; TRBD1 agrees at 7 bases. V lost 4 bases to trimming and J lost 6 bases; unmatched junction nucleotides: 6. The CDR3 runs 14 residues. Germline V CDR1 and CDR2: MNHEY, SMNVEV (reference sequence).

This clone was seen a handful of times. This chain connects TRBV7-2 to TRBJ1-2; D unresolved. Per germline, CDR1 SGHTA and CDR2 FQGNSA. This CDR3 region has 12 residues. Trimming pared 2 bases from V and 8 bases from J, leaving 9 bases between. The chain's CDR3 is CASSLITIGYTF. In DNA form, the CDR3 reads TGTGCCAGCAGCTTAATAACCATCGGCTACACCTTC.

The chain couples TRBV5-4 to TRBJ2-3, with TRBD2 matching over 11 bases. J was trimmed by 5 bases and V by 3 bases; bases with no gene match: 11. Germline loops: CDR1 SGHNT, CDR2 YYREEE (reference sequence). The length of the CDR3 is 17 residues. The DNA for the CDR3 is TGTGCCAGCAGCTCTCGACTAGCGGGGACTCAAGTAGATACGCAGTATTTT. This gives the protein CASSSRLAGTQVDTQYF.

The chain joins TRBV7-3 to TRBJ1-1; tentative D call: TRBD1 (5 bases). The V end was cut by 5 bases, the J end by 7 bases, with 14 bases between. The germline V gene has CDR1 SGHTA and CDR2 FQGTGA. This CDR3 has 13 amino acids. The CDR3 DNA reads TGTGCCAGCAGCCTTAGTGGGACTAATGAAGCTTTCTTT. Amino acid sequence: CASSLSGTNEAFF.

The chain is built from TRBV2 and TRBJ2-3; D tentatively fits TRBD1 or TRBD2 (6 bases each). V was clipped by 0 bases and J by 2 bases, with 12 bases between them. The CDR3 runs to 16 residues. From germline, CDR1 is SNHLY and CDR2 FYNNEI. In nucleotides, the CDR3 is TGTGCCAGCAGTGAAGCGCGGGACATTTACACAGATACGCAGTATTTT. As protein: CASSEARDIYTDTQYF.